This is a list of T cell receptor beta chains from one sample in a study of blood T cell repertoires in COVID-19. Here immunoSEQ multiplex PCR was the method, and the copy in TCRdb shows in-frame clones only, minus some. Counted here are fewer than 300,000 clones, more than 85% occurring once; the ten biggest clones make up roughly 8.6%. Sequenced: PBMCs or T cells enriched from blood (not recorded which). The receptors shown here come from a man in his forties or fifties who had recovered from COVID-19. Each CDR3 is given with its conserved first and last residue.

v_gene: TRBV19; j_gene: TRBJ2-7; CDR3aa: CASSSGPSREQYF
v_gene: TRBV5-1; j_gene: TRBJ1-2; CDR3aa: CASSTGDRGNYGYTF
v_gene: TRBV6-5; j_gene: TRBJ1-3; CDR3aa: CASSYDGGTGNTIYF
v_gene: TRBV11-2; j_gene: TRBJ2-5; CDR3aa: CASSPGDRGIETQYF
v_gene: TRBV28; j_gene: TRBJ2-5; CDR3aa: CASSSTGDLLETQYF
v_gene: TRBV5-1; j_gene: TRBJ1-2; CDR3aa: CASKGDSSNYGYTF
v_gene: TRBV2; j_gene: TRBJ1-2; CDR3aa: CASSVGGDGYTF
v_gene: TRBV7-2; j_gene: TRBJ2-1; CDR3aa: CASSLAEGNEQFF
v_gene: TRBV28; j_gene: TRBJ2-7; CDR3aa: CASSLPSPRAAEQYF
v_gene: TRBV19; j_gene: TRBJ1-4; CDR3aa: CASSWTGGPNEKLFF
v_gene: TRBV4-2; j_gene: TRBJ2-3; CDR3aa: CASSQDLDGTSVTDTQYF
v_gene: TRBV5-4; j_gene: TRBJ1-6; CDR3aa: CASRDRDNSPLHF
v_gene: TRBV28; j_gene: TRBJ1-3; CDR3aa: CASSLSGNTIYF
v_gene: TRBV19; j_gene: TRBJ1-2; CDR3aa: CASSNQGQAYYGYTF
v_gene: TRBV6-5; j_gene: TRBJ2-1; CDR3aa: CASSSLRGVEQFF
v_gene: TRBV7-9; j_gene: TRBJ2-7; CDR3aa: CASSLAGAEQYF
v_gene: TRBV5-1; j_gene: TRBJ1-1; CDR3aa: CASSLGGNTEAFF
v_gene: TRBV15; j_gene: TRBJ1-5; CDR3aa: CATSTGTGGINQPQHF
v_gene: TRBV19; j_gene: TRBJ2-7; CDR3aa: CASSNPGQGAGEQYF
v_gene: TRBV25-1; j_gene: TRBJ1-6; CDR3aa: CASSVPGSPLHF
v_gene: TRBV7-9; j_gene: TRBJ2-1; CDR3aa: CAAMGQLIPTSSYNEQFF
v_gene: TRBV19; j_gene: TRBJ2-5; CDR3aa: CASRESSGRVTQYF
v_gene: TRBV6-4; j_gene: TRBJ2-5; CDR3aa: CASLGTRGETQYF
v_gene: TRBV19; j_gene: TRBJ1-2; CDR3aa: CASSIKSGHGYTF
v_gene: TRBV5-5; j_gene: TRBJ2-3; CDR3aa: CASHLSGNVIGDTQYF
v_gene: TRBV9; j_gene: TRBJ1-2; CDR3aa: CASSVENRESRGYTF
v_gene: TRBV5-1; j_gene: TRBJ2-1; CDR3aa: CASSSGLSSYNEQFF
v_gene: TRBV5-1; j_gene: TRBJ2-1; CDR3aa: CASSLSLAATFNEQFF
v_gene: TRBV4-3; j_gene: TRBJ2-3; CDR3aa: CASRREVGGSPDTQYF
v_gene: TRBV7-8; j_gene: TRBJ1-3; CDR3aa: CASSPRTSSGNTMYF
v_gene: TRBV7-6; j_gene: TRBJ2-2; CDR3aa: CASSFGRTNTGELFF
v_gene: TRBV7-2; j_gene: TRBJ2-7; CDR3aa: CASSLGIAGVSYEQYF
v_gene: TRBV6-1; j_gene: TRBJ1-4; CDR3aa: CASSDLGDRQNEKLFF
v_gene: TRBV6-5; j_gene: TRBJ1-1; CDR3aa: CASSYFLGGPVGAFF
v_gene: TRBV7-3; j_gene: TRBJ2-2; CDR3aa: CASSLGGTNTGELFF
v_gene: TRBV4-1; j_gene: TRBJ2-4; CDR3aa: CASSQEVASGSFAKNIQYF
v_gene: TRBV19; j_gene: TRBJ1-1; CDR3aa: CASKQGWENTEAFF
v_gene: TRBV7-9; j_gene: TRBJ2-7; CDR3aa: CASSPRDTSYEQYF
v_gene: TRBV19; j_gene: TRBJ1-2; CDR3aa: CASSIRPNYGYTF